This T cell receptor (beta chain) was documented in a study of CD8 T cells in Susac syndrome. Study overall: Sequenced Susac syndrome patients included 5 or 6 with clinically active disease and fewer than 10 in remission. General observations from the study: CD4+ T cell repertoires in Susac syndrome exhibited no evidence of clonal expansion.

In the case of this clonotype: Antigen specificity is unknown.

V shed 0 bases and J 2 bases; nucleotides not matched to a gene: 4. CDR3 length equals 16 residues. Germline assignment: CDR1 ENHRY and CDR2 SYGVKD. Random hexamers were used to reverse transcribe the RNA input (about 0.5 to 1 ug). In TCRdb, the immunoSEQ multiplex PCR reads were re-called with MiXCR into one record per CDR3 protein. The repertoire has about 94,000 distinct CDR3 sequences, 90% to 95% of them found once; the top ten carry less than 0.4%. Specimen: CD4+ T cells from PBMCs. The sequence was obtained from a human donor with Susac syndrome. This chain links TRBV10-3 with TRBJ2-1; 7 bases map to TRBD2. The DNA for the CDR3 is TGTGCCATCAGTGAGTCTATGGCGGGGGCCTACAATGAGCAGTTCTTC. Its translation: CAISESMAGAYNEQFF.